The next 8 T cell receptor beta chains were all read from a single sample in a study of T cells in Graves' hyperthyroidism and ophthalmopathy (dated by TCRdb to about 2019). The library was produced with multiplex PCR. Sequencer: Illumina HiSeq 2000. Amplification of TCR beta CDR3 regions was carried out from RNA transcripts. The first round of RT-PCR for the TCR CDR3 was performed with the HTBI primer set and the Qiagen OneStep RT-PCR kit. Using fastp trimming at Q25 and MiXCR clonotype assembly, TCRdb reanalyzed the public sequencing data and kept in-frame beta chains. For every CDR3 protein sequence, its rows merge into one entry that carries the most common genes and DNA. The sample table holds approximately 430,000 distinct CDR3 sequences, of which roughly 14% were seen once. The ten largest make up 13% of the sample. Sequencing input: blood. All receptors derive from a young man with Graves' ophthalmopathy.

In its sample, this clonotype was seen many times. In DNA form, the CDR3 reads TGTGCCAGCAGCTTCCTCACCCGGGACCACGGCTATACGCAGTATTTT. Its translation is CASSFLTRDHGYTQYF. This chain connects TRBV11-3 to TRBJ2-3, with D perhaps given as TRBD1 or TRBD2 (5 bases each). Germline V gene data show CDR1 as SGHNT and CDR2 as YENEEA. V shed 3 bases and J shed 7 bases, with 20 bases lying between them. The CDR3 runs 16 residues.

Ten or more counts support this clonotype. This sequence joins TRBV6-2 or TRBV6-3 and TRBJ2-2, with 8 nucleotides matching TRBD1. The CDR3 has 15 residues. Germline CDR1 and CDR2: MNHEY and SVGEGT. V was clipped by 3 bases and J by 6 bases; unmatched bases: 6. The CDR3 DNA sequence: TGTGCCAGCAGTTATTTTTCAGGGGGCTCCGGGGAGCTGTTTTTT. This encodes CASSYFSGGSGELFF.

This clonotype was detected ten times or more. The V call is TRBV5-1, the J call TRBJ2-1; TRBD1 might be the D (5 bases). The CDR3 is made up of 14 amino acids. Germline CDR1 reads SGHRS; CDR2 reads YFSETQ. Trimming cost V 5 bases and J 7 bases, with 16 bases left between them. The CDR3, as DNA: TGCGCCAGCAGGGGGATCCAGGGTAAGAATGAGCAGTTCTTC. Amino acid sequence: CASRGIQGKNEQFF.

This clonotype was counted many times. The chain links TRBV6-1 to TRBJ2-7; D is unclear. This CDR3 contains 15 residues. V gave up 6 bases and J gave up 0 bases, with 15 bases separating them. The germline V gene encodes CDR1 MNHNS and CDR2 SASEGT. The CDR3 nucleotides read TGTGCCAGCAGCCCCCGCCAGGATGCCTCCTACGAGCAGTACTTC. Encoded protein: CASSPRQDASYEQYF.

In nucleotides, the CDR3 is TGTGCCAGCAGCGAACAAGCGGGGGGCGGCATAGCTCACAATGAGCAGTTCTTC. This gives the protein CASSEQAGGGIAHNEQFF. J is TRBJ2-1 and V is TRBV7-2, with 9 nucleotides matching TRBD2. The germline CDR1 and CDR2 sequences are SGHTA and FQGNSA. The CDR3 is 18 residues long. V shed 5 bases and J 5 bases; nucleotides not matched to a gene: 16.

Many counts were recorded for this clonotype. The rearrangement links TRBV20-1 to TRBJ2-3; the match to TRBD1 covers 8 bases. Germline assignment: CDR1 DFQATT and CDR2 SNEGSKA (reference sequence). There are 17 residues in the CDR3. V shed 3 bases, J shed 4 bases, and the junction held 15 bases outside the gene matches. The CDR3 DNA reads TGCAGTGCTAGGACATACCGGGGACAGGAGGGAGCAGATACGCAGTATTTT. Translated, it gives CSARTYRGQEGADTQYF.

The chain has TRBV15 and TRBJ1-4; D is unresolved. V was shortened by 9 bases and J by 0 bases, with 11 bases between the two germline ends. CDR1 LNHNV and CDR2 YYDKDF come from the germline V gene (reference sequence). This CDR3 region has 14 residues. This CDR3 reads CATRHPATNEKLFF. DNA of the CDR3: TGTGCCACACGACATCCTGCAACTAATGAAAAACTGTTTTTT.

The V gene is TRBV18, the J gene TRBJ2-1, with 9 bases lining up with TRBD1. The V gene's germline CDR1 is KGHSH and CDR2 LQKENI. CDR3 size: 14 residues. Losses at the gene ends were 2 bases for V and 5 bases for J; bases not matched to a gene: 1. CDR3 in DNA: TGTGCCAGCTCACCAGACAGGGGGGACAATGAGCAGTTCTTC. Amino acids: CASSPDRGDNEQFF.